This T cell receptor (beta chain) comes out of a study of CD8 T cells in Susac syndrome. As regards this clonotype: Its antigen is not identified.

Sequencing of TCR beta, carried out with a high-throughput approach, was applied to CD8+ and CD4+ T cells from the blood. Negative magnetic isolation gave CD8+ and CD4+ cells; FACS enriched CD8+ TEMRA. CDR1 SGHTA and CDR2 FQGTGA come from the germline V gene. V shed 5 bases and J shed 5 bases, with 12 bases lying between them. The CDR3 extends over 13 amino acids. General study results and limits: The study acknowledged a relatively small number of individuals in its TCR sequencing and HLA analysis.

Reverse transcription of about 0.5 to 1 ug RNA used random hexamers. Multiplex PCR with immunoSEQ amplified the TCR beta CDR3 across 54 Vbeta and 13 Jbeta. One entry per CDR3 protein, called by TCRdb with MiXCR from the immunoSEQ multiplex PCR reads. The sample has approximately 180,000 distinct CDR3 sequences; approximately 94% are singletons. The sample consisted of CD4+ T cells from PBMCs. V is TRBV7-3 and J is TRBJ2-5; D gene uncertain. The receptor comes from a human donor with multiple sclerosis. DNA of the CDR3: TGTGCCAGCAGCCCAAATTCGGAGGAGACCCAGTACTTC. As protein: CASSPNSEETQYF.